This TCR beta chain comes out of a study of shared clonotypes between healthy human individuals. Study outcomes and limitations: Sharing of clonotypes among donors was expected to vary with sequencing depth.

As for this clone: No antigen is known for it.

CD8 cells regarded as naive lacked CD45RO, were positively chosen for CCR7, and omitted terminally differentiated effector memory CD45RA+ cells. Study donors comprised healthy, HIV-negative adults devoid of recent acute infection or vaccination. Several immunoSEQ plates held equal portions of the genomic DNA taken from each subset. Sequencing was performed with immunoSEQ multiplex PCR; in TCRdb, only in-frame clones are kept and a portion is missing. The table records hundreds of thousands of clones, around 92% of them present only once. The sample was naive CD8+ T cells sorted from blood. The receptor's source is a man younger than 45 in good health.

In DNA, the CDR3 is TGTGCCAGCAGTTCGACCGGACTAGCGGGCTCCTACAATGAGCAGTTCTTC. Its translation is CASSSTGLAGSYNEQFF. The rearrangement joins TRBV27 to TRBJ2-1; 11 bases are a match to TRBD2. Germline CDR1 reads MNHEY; CDR2 reads SMNVEV (reference sequence). The CDR3 runs to 17 residues. Trimming took 4 bases from V and 0 from J; bases not matched to a gene: 5.